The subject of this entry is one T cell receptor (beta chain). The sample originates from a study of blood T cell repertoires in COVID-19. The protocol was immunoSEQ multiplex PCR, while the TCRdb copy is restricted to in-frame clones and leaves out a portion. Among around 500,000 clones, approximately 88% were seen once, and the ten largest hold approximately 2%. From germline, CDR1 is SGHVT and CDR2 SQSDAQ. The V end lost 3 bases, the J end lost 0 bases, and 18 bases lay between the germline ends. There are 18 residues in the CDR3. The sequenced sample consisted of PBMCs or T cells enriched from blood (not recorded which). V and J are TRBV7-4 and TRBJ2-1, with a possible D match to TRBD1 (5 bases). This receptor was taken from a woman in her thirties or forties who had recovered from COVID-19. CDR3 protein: CASSFAPSSGHSYNEQFF. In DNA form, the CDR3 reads TGTGCCAGCAGCTTCGCCCCCTCATCAGGGCACTCCTACAATGAGCAGTTCTTC.